These T cell receptor beta chains were read from a single sample in a study of Graves' ophthalmopathy and Graves' hyperthyroidism. TCRdb itself ran the multiplex PCR reads through MiXCR, one entry per CDR3 protein. Among under 350,000 distinct CDR3 sequences listed, 15% to 20% were seen once. Sequencing was performed on peripheral blood. The receptors derive from an adult man with Graves' ophthalmopathy. Each CDR3 is given without its conserved first and last residue. The order of the fields is D gene, clone size, V gene, CDR3 protein. The D gene is left open where the match is weak. The listing skips clone size in some rows; elsewhere it reads once, few, many or a size class.

>-|-|TRBV15
ATSVTGPETQY
>TRBD1|many|TRBV10-3
AIRNGQDSSGANVLT
>-|many|TRBV9
ASSVGTGVNQPQH
>TRBD1|few|TRBV18
ASSPDRIDYGYT
>TRBD1|many|TRBV6-1
ASSGGTGIAGELF
>TRBD1|many|TRBV2
ASRPETGAQPQH
>-|few|TRBV6-2/TRBV6-3
ASSSRQASSYEQY
>-|many|TRBV4-1
ASSQDWGWNQPQH
>TRBD2|many|TRBV2
ASSEQGLAQETQY
>-|-|TRBV20-1
SARVGEGNQPQH
>TRBD1|-|TRBV11-2
ASSYQLTGTGIGYEQY